This TCR beta chain was sequenced in a study of regulatory T cells in long-lasting Graves disease. Across the study: Newly diagnosed Graves' patients had under 3 months of antithyroid drugs. Study-wide results and caveats: The study found TRBV28, TRBJ1-2 and TRBJ2-5 favored in persistent disease.

Trimming took off 0 bases at V and 7 bases at J, with 19 bases between the two ends. From germline, CDR1 is LGHNA and CDR2 YNFKEQ. The CDR3 length is 16 residues. The time point here: newly diagnosed GD, antithyroid drugs for less than 3 months. Making the TCR library involved RNA that had been extracted from PBMCs. Building the TCR beta libraries relied on iRepertoire HTBI primers, and CDR3 regions underwent Arm-PCR. TCRdb reprocessed the multiplex PCR reads with MiXCR, giving one entry per CDR3 protein. The data show 250,000 to 400,000 distinct CDR3 sequences, more than 15% seen once. Note on this clonotype: What it binds is not known.

This receptor was obtained from a female donor with Graves disease. The rearrangement links TRBV4-2 to TRBJ2-7; no firm D call. The sequencing here drew on peripheral blood mononuclear cells (PBMCs), taken at new diagnosis, from a patient treated with antithyroid drugs. The CDR3 sequence: CASSQDSGGPPNEQYF. The CDR3 region has the DNA TGTGCCAGCAGCCAAGATTCAGGCGGCCCTCCTAATGAGCAGTACTTC.